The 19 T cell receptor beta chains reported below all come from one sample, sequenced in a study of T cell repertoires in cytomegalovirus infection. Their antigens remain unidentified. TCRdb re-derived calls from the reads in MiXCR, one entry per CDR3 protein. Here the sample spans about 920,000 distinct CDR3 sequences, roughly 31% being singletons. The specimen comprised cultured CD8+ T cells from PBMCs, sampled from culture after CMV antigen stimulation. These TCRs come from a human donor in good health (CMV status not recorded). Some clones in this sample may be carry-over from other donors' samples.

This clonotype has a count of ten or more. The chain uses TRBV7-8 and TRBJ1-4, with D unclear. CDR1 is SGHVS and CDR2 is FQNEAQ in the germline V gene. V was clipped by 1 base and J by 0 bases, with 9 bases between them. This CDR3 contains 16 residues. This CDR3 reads CASSLVHPTTNEKLFF. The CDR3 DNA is TGTGCCAGCAGCTTAGTACACCCCACAACTAATGAAAAACTGTTTTTT. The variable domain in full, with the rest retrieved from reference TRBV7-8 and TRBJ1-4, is GAGVSQSPRYKVAKRGQDVALRCDPISGHVSLFWYQQALGQGPEFLTYFQNEAQLDKSGLPSDRFFAERPEGSVSTLKIQRTQQEDSAVYLCASSLVHPTTNEKLFFGSGTQLSVL.

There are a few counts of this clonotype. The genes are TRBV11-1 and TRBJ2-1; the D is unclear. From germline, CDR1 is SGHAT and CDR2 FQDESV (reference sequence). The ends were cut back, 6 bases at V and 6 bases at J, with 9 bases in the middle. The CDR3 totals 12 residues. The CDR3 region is CASRPDGNEQFF. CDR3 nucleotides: TGTGCCAGCAGACCCGACGGCAATGAGCAGTTCTTC.

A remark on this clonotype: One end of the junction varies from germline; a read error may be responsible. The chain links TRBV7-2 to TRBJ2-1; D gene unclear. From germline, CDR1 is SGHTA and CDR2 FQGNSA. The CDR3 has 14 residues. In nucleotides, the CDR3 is TGTGTCAGCACCTCCGTTGGGAAATACAATGAGCAGTTCTTC. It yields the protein CVSTSVGKYNEQFF.

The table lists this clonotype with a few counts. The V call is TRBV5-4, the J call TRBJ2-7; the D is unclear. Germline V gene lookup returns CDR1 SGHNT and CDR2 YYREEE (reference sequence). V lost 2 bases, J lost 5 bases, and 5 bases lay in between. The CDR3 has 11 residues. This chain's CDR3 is CASSFSNEQYF. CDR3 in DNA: TGTGCCAGCAGCTTTTCGAACGAGCAGTACTTC.

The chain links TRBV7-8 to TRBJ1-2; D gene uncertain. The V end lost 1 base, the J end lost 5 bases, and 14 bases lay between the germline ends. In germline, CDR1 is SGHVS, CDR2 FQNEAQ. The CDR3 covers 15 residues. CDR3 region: CASSLVADSLYGYTF. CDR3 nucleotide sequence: TGTGCCAGCAGCTTAGTCGCAGATTCCCTATATGGCTACACCTTC. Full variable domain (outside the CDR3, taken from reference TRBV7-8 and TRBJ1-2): GAGVSQSPRYKVAKRGQDVALRCDPISGHVSLFWYQQALGQGPEFLTYFQNEAQLDKSGLPSDRFFAERPEGSVSTLKIQRTQQEDSAVYLCASSLVADSLYGYTFGSGTRLTVV.

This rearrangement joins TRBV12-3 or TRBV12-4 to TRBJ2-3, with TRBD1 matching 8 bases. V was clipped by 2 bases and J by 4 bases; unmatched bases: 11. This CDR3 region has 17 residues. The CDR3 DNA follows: TGTGCCAGCAGTTTACTACGACTCAGGGGGCCATCAGATACGCAGTATTTT. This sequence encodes CASSLLRLRGPSDTQYF.

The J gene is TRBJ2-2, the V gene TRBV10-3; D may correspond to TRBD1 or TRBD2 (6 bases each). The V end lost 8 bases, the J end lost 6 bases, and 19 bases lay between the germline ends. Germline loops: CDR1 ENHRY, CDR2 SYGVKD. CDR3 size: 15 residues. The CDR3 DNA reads TGTGCCATCGATCGCGGGACATCACTATCCGGGGAGCTGTTTTTT. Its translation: CAIDRGTSLSGELFF.

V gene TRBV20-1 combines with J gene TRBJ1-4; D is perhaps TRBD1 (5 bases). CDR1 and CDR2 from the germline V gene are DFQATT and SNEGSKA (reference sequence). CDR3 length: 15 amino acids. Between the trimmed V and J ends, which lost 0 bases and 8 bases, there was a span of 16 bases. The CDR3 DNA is TGCAGTGCTAGAGATAGGGGAGGGGCGGGCGAAAAACTGTTTTTT. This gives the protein CSARDRGGAGEKLFF.

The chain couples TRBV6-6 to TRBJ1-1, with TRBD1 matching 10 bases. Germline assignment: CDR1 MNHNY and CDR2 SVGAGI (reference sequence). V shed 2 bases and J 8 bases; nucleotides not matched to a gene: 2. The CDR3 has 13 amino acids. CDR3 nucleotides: TGTGCCAGCAGTTACGGGGACAGGGGAGAAGCTTTCTTT. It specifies CASSYGDRGEAFF.

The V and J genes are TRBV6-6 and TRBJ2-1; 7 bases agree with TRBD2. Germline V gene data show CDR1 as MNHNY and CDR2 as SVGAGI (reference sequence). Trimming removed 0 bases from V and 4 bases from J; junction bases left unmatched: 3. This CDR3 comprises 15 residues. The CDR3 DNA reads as TGTGCCAGCAGTTACTCGGCGGGGGTGTACAATGAGCAGTTCTTC. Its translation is CASSYSAGVYNEQFF.

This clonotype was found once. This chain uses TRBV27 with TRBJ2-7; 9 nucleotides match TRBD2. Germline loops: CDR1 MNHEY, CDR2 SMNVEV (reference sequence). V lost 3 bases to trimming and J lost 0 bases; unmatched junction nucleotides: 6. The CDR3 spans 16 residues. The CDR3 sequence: CASSFSGGDISYEQYF. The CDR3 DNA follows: TGTGCCAGCAGTTTTAGCGGGGGCGACATCTCCTACGAGCAGTACTTC.

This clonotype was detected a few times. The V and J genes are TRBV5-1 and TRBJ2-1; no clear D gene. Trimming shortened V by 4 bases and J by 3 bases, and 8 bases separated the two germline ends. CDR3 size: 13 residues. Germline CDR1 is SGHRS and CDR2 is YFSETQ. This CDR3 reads CASSTSYYNEQFF. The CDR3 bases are TGCGCCAGCAGCACGAGTTACTACAATGAGCAGTTCTTC.

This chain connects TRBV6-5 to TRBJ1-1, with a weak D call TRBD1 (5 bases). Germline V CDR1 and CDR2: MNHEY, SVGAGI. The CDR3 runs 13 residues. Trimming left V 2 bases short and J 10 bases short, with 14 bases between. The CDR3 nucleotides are TGTGCCAGCAGTTACGGGGCCGGGAGCGGAGCTTTCTTT. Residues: CASSYGAGSGAFF.

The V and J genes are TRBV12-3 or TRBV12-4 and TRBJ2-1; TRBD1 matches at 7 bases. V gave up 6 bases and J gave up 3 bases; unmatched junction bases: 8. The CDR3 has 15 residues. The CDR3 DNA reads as TGTGCCAGCAGGCAGCCGGGACAGATCTACAATGAGCAGTTCTTC. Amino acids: CASRQPGQIYNEQFF.

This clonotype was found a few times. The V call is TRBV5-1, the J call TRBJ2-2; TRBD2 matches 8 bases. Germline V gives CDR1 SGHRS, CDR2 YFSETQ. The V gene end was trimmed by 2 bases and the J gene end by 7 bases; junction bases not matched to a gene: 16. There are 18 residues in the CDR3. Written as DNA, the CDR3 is TGCGCCAGCAGCTTAAGAGCGGGGGTCCCTCCGAAGGGCGGGGAGCTGTTTTTT. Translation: CASSLRAGVPPKGGELFF.

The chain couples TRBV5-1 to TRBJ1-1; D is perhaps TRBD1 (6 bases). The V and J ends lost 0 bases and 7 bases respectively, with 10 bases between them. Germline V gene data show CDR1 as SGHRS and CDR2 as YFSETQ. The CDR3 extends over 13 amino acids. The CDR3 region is CASSLEGVDEAFF. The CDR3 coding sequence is TGCGCCAGCAGCTTGGAGGGGGTGGATGAAGCTTTCTTT.

The DNA for the CDR3 is TGTGCCAGCAGTTTATCTGGGGCCTACCACAATGAGCAGTTCTTC. Translation gives CASSLSGAYHNEQFF. The rearrangement uses TRBV27 and TRBJ2-1; tentatively, D is TRBD1 (5 bases). The CDR3 contains 15 residues. V dropped 0 bases and J dropped 5 bases, with 11 bases sitting between them. The germline V gene encodes CDR1 MNHEY and CDR2 SMNVEV (reference sequence).

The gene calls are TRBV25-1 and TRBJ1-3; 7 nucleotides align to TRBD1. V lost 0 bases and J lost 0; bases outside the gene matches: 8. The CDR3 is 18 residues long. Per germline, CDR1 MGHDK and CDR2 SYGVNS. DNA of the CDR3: TGTGCCAGCAGTGAATATTATCTGGGGACAGTCTCTGGAAACACCATATATTTT. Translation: CASSEYYLGTVSGNTIYF.

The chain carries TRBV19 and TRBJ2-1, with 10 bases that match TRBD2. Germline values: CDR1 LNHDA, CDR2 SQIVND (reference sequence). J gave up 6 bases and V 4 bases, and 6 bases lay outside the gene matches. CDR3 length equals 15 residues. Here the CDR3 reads CASSTSGGALNEQFF. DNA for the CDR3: TGTGCCAGTAGTACCAGCGGGGGGGCCCTCAATGAGCAGTTCTTC.